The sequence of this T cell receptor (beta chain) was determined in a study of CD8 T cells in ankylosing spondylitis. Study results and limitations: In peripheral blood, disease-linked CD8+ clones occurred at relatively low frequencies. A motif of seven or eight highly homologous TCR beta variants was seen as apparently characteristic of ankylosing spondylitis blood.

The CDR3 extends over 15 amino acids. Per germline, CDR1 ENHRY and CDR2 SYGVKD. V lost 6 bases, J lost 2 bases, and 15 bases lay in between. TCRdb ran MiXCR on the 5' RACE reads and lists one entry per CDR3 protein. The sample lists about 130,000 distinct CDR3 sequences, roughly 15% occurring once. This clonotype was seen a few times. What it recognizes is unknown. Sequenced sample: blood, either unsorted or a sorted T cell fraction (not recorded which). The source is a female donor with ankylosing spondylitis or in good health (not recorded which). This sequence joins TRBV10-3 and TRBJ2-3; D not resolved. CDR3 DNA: TGTGCCATCAGCGTCAACCGGGCCACCACAGATACGCAGTATTTT. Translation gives CAISVNRATTDTQYF.